Described below is a single T cell receptor (beta chain) sequence and its context. TCRdb keeps only in-frame clones here, not all; method: immunoSEQ multiplex PCR. The sample consists of 25,000 or so clones, about four fifths of them appearing once. These data belong to a study of regulatory dendritic cells for organ transplantation. V was clipped by 4 bases and J by 8 bases, with 13 bases between them. Germline V gene data show CDR1 as SGHNT and CDR2 as YYREEE (reference sequence). CDR3 length equals 13 residues. The sequencing sample was made of naive CD4+ T cells from blood. Documented subset: CD45RA+ naive T cells. The chain employs TRBV5-4 and TRBJ1-3; possible D gene TRBD1, 5 bases. The TCR sequence derives from a human donor in good health. CDR3 bases: TGTGCCAGCAGCCGCGGGGCATCGGACACCATATATTTT. Translated, it gives CASSRGASDTIYF.